This TCR beta chain was sequenced for a study of blood T cell repertoires in COVID-19. Whole-study context: Sample material is recorded as cDNA or gDNA derived from T cells, B-cell-depleted T cells, or PBMCs.

As processed by the authors: Quantification of nucleated cells was approximated via reference gene primer amplification. Assay: immunoSEQ multiplex PCR; the TCRdb copy retains only in-frame clones and omits some. V, J and clone size were drawn from that table, and D and trimming were deduced from the DNA. This table has roughly 43,000 clones, around four fifths appearing once. Germline assignment: CDR1 MGHRA and CDR2 YSYEKL. V lost 1 base and J lost 4, with 11 bases in between. The CDR3 runs to 15 residues. J is TRBJ1-5 and V is TRBV4-1; possible D gene TRBD1, 6 bases. This TCR came from a woman of 80 years or more with acute or convalescent COVID-19. Material: peripheral blood. The CDR3, as DNA: TGCGCCAGCAGCCAAGGGGGACAAACTAATCAGCCCCAGCATTTT. This sequence encodes CASSQGGQTNQPQHF.